This T cell receptor (beta chain) derives from a study of cytomegalovirus exposure and HLA in healthy donors. The PCR employed 60 Vbeta primers together with 13 Jbeta primers. Original processing methods: Per a later analysis, the number of unique TCR beta chains was about 78 million, of which around 10 million were shared. Profiling relied on immunoSEQ multiplex PCR, and the TCRdb table lists in-frame clones only, not all of them. The V and J calls and the clone size are those of that table, but D and trimming were determined from the DNA. The sample includes about 130,000 clones, 72% seen only once; the top ten take 3% to 4.5%. The germline V gene has CDR1 MDHEN and CDR2 SYDVKM. J was trimmed by 7 bases and V by 7 bases; bases with no gene match: 19. The CDR3 sequence is 17 residues long.

Specimen: PBMCs. This sequence joins TRBV28 and TRBJ2-4; 7 bases map to TRBD1. The sequence derives from a man aged 25-45 years in good health and CMV-seronegative. CDR3 in amino acids: CASNLALSRGRRNIQYF. In DNA, the CDR3 is TGTGCCAGCAATCTTGCCCTAAGTAGGGGGCGCAGGAACATTCAGTACTTC.